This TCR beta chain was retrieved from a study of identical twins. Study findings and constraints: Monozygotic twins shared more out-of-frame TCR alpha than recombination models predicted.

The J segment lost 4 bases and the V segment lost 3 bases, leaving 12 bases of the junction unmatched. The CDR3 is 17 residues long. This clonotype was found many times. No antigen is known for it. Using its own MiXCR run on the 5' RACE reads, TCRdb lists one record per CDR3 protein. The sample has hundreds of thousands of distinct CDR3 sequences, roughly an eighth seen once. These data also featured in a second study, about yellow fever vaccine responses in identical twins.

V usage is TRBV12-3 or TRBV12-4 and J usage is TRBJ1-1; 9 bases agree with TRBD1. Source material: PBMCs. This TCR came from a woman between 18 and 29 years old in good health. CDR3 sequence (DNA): TGTGCCAGCAGTTTGGGGACAGGGTTAATCAAGGGCACTGAAGCTTTCTTT. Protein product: CASSLGTGLIKGTEAFF.